One and the same sample provided the 23 T cell receptor beta chains below, sequenced in a study of blood T cell repertoires in COVID-19. Libraries were prepared by immunoSEQ multiplex PCR; TCRdb keeps only in-frame clonotypes and omits some of them. In the table there are some 200,000 clones, 80% to 90% of which are singletons. The specimen was peripheral blood. All receptors derive from a man aged 18 to 29 with active or convalescent COVID-19.

V and J are TRBV19 and TRBJ2-7; 11 bases are a match to TRBD1. In germline, CDR1 is LNHDA, CDR2 SQIVND (reference sequence). The CDR3 contains 15 residues. The J segment lost 5 bases and the V segment lost 4 bases, leaving 7 bases of the junction unmatched. The CDR3 region is CASSTRTGGGHEQYF. In nucleotides, the CDR3 is TGTGCCAGTAGTACGAGGACAGGGGGCGGCCACGAGCAGTACTTC.

Notes on this clone: Other DNA sequences in the same sample also yield this CDR3. V usage is TRBV5-1 and J usage is TRBJ1-1, with D perhaps TRBD1 (5 bases). V was cut by 3 bases and J by 4 bases, with 10 bases left in between. Germline loops: CDR1 SGHRS, CDR2 YFSETQ. The CDR3 contains 13 residues. The CDR3 here is CASSSQGSTEAFF. For the CDR3, the DNA is TGCGCCAGCAGCTCTCAGGGTTCCACTGAAGCTTTCTTT.

This chain connects TRBV6-6 to TRBJ1-5, with a weak D call TRBD1 (6 bases). The CDR3 sequence is 16 residues long. The germline CDR1 and CDR2 sequences are MNHNY and SVGAGI (reference sequence). Trimming shortened V by 5 bases and J by 9 bases, and 23 bases separated the two germline ends. Here the CDR3 DNA reads TGTGCCAGCAGTCCACAGGGACATCCCGTTGCGTGGCCCCAGCATTTT. Translation gives CASSPQGHPVAWPQHF.

The chain combines TRBV15 with TRBJ2-3; tentatively, D is TRBD2 (6 bases). From germline, CDR1 is LNHNV and CDR2 YYDKDF (reference sequence). The CDR3 has 14 amino acids. V lost 1 base and J 4 bases, leaving 9 bases between the germline ends. CDR3 in amino acids: CATSRAGEADTQYF. The CDR3 DNA follows: TGTGCCACCAGCAGAGCGGGGGAAGCAGATACGCAGTATTTT.

The chain uses TRBV19 and TRBJ1-5; D perhaps matches TRBD1 (5 bases). CDR1 and CDR2 from the germline V gene are LNHDA and SQIVND (reference sequence). With 5 bases removed from V and 0 bases from J, the gap between germline ends came to 11 bases. The CDR3 is made up of 15 amino acids. The CDR3 DNA reads as TGTGCCAGTAGTTTCGGAGGGGTTAGCAATCAGCCCCAGCATTTT. Its protein product is CASSFGGVSNQPQHF.

In DNA, the CDR3 is TGTGCCAGTAGTACCGGCGGCAACAGGGGTCATAATTCACCCCTCCACTTT. Its translation is CASSTGGNRGHNSPLHF. The V gene is TRBV19, the J gene TRBJ1-6; TRBD1 matches 7 bases. The ends lost 4 bases at V and 5 bases at J; junction bases unmatched: 11. Looked up from germline, CDR1 is LNHDA and CDR2 is SQIVND (reference sequence). This CDR3 has 17 residues.

This rearrangement joins TRBV5-6 to TRBJ2-5; a weak D match, TRBD1 (6 bases). CDR3 length: 15 residues. Germline loops: CDR1 SGHDT, CDR2 YYEEEE. Deletions cut 0 bases from V and 2 bases from J, with 11 bases between. Here the CDR3 reads CASSLGWGPQETQYF. The CDR3 DNA sequence: TGTGCCAGCAGCTTGGGGTGGGGGCCACAAGAGACCCAGTACTTC.

J is TRBJ1-2 and V is TRBV2; D possibly corresponds to TRBD1 (6 bases). The V and J ends lost 6 bases and 8 bases respectively, with 16 bases between them. Per germline, CDR1 SNHLY and CDR2 FYNNEI. The CDR3 is 13 amino acids. Written as DNA, the CDR3 is TGTGCCAGCAGGCCAACAGGGATTCCAGGCTACACCTTC. Translating it yields CASRPTGIPGYTF.

This clone is a singleton in its sample. The CDR3 DNA follows: TGTGCCAGCAGCGTAGGACTACCATGGGAGACCCAGTACTTC. It encodes CASSVGLPWETQYF. The gene calls are TRBV9 and TRBJ2-5; D perhaps matches TRBD2 (5 bases). This CDR3 region has 14 residues. Trimming cost V 0 bases and J 5 bases, with 11 bases left between them. The germline V gene has CDR1 SGDLS and CDR2 YYNGEE.

The sample holds a few counts of this clone. This chain connects TRBV5-1 to TRBJ2-2; maybe TRBD2 (6 bases). V was shortened by 7 bases and J by 4 bases, with 8 bases between the two germline ends. The CDR3 contains 12 residues. Germline CDR1 and CDR2: SGHRS and YFSETQ. CDR3 in DNA: TGCGCCAGCGCACTAGCCACCGGGGAGCTGTTTTTT. It yields the protein CASALATGELFF.

Of note for this clone: At one end, the junction sequence differs from germline, possibly due to a read error. The chain couples TRBV3-1 (or the pseudogene TRBV3-2) to TRBJ1-2, with D unresolved. The germline V gene has CDR1 LGHDT and CDR2 YNNKEL (reference sequence). CDR3 size: 13 residues. The chain's CDR3 is CASSQDWHLPESF. The CDR3 DNA is TGTGCCAGCAGCCAAGATTGGCATCTTCCCGAAAGCTTC.

The chain couples TRBV7-8 to TRBJ1-1; 7 bases align to TRBD1. This CDR3 has 15 amino acids. In germline, CDR1 is SGHVS, CDR2 FQNEAQ. Germline trimming cut 7 bases from V and 1 base from J; bases unmatched to any gene: 9. CDR3 region: CASTYEGARNTEAFF. DNA of the CDR3: TGTGCCAGCACCTATGAGGGGGCGAGGAACACTGAAGCTTTCTTT.

The chain uses TRBV19 and TRBJ1-1; 8 bases are shared with TRBD1. The trim removed 3 bases at V and 10 bases at J, leaving 13 bases unmatched. The CDR3 runs 15 residues. Germline CDR1 and CDR2: LNHDA and SQIVND (reference sequence). The CDR3 sequence: CASSIPDRVFTRAFF. DNA for the CDR3: TGTGCCAGTAGTATTCCGGACAGGGTGTTCACGAGAGCTTTCTTT.

The CDR3 DNA reads as TGTGCCAGCAGTTTATTAATCCCCGGGGAGCTGTTTTTT. Translation gives CASSLLIPGELFF. This chain uses TRBV27 with TRBJ2-2; unclear D gene. The V gene lost 1 base and the J gene lost 6 bases, with 6 bases spanning the gap. The CDR3 has 13 residues. The germline V gene has CDR1 MNHEY and CDR2 SMNVEV (reference sequence).

This chain connects TRBV7-8 to TRBJ2-7; D not certain. The V and J ends lost 3 bases and 3 bases respectively, with 9 bases between them. The CDR3 is 13 residues long. CDR1 and CDR2 (germline): SGHVS, FQNEAQ. The CDR3 DNA is TGTGCCAGCAGCTTGGCGGAACACTACGAGCAGTACGTC. Translating it yields CASSLAEHYEQYV.

About this clone: The same CDR3 can be traced to other DNA sequences in this sample. The CDR3 bases are TGTGCCAGCCGGGCAGGGGAGAACACTGAAGCTTTCTTT. It translates to CASRAGENTEAFF. This rearrangement joins TRBV2 to TRBJ1-1; possible D gene TRBD1, 6 bases. The ends were cut back, 8 bases at V and 1 base at J, with 11 bases in the middle. CDR3 length: 13 residues. Germline values: CDR1 SNHLY, CDR2 FYNNEI.

V is TRBV3-1 (or the pseudogene TRBV3-2) and J is TRBJ2-3; no clear D. V gave up 5 bases and J gave up 3 bases, with 9 bases separating them. Germline V lookup: CDR1 LGHDT, CDR2 YNNKEL (reference sequence). The CDR3 contains 13 residues. The CDR3: CASSAQWTDTQYF. The CDR3 bases are TGTGCCAGCAGCGCCCAGTGGACAGATACGCAGTATTTT.

The chain uses TRBV28 and TRBJ2-4, with TRBD1 identical over 9 bases. The V segment lost 7 bases and the J segment 2 bases; nucleotides outside the gene matches: 12. The CDR3 is 17 residues long. Germline V gene sequence: CDR1 MDHEN, CDR2 SYDVKM. The CDR3 DNA is TGTGCCAGCACCACTACAGGGGGCGGCGAAACCAAAAACATTCAGTACTTC. Protein product: CASTTTGGGETKNIQYF.

V usage is TRBV28 and J usage is TRBJ1-2; D is ambiguous. The CDR3 is 14 amino acids. The germline V gene has CDR1 MDHEN and CDR2 SYDVKM. Deletions cut 5 bases from V and 3 bases from J, with 13 bases between. CDR3: CASSPGEADYGYTF. The CDR3 nucleotides read TGTGCCAGCAGTCCCGGGGAGGCGGACTATGGCTACACCTTC.

The V call is TRBV7-2, the J call TRBJ1-1; D perhaps matches TRBD1 (5 bases). CDR1 and CDR2 from the germline V gene are SGHTA and FQGNSA. The length of the CDR3 is 16 residues. V lost 1 base to trimming and J lost 4 bases, with 16 bases between them. CDR3 in amino acids: CASSLVQGGVSTEAFF. As DNA, the CDR3 is TGTGCCAGCAGCTTAGTTCAGGGAGGGGTTAGCACTGAAGCTTTCTTT.

In this sample, this clone turned up once. CDR3 DNA sequence: TGTGCCAGCAGTGAAATGGGACAGGGGATTTTCCAAGAGACCCAGTACTTC. It encodes CASSEMGQGIFQETQYF. This rearrangement joins TRBV2 to TRBJ2-5; 10 bases map to TRBD1. The germline CDR1 and CDR2 sequences are SNHLY and FYNNEI. V was pared by 2 bases and J by 1 base, with 7 bases of the junction left unmatched. This CDR3 is built from 17 residues.

The chain joins TRBV5-1 to TRBJ1-2; 7 nucleotides line up with TRBD1. J was trimmed by 3 bases and V by 4 bases; bases with no gene match: 6. The CDR3 runs to 14 residues. The germline gives CDR1 SGHRS, CDR2 YFSETQ. CDR3 nucleotide sequence: TGCGCCAGCAGCCCCCCCAGGGGGGACTATGGCTACACCTTC. This gives the protein CASSPPRGDYGYTF.

The J gene is TRBJ1-1, the V gene TRBV5-1, with a tentative D call TRBD1 (6 bases). V was cut by 2 bases and J by 4 bases, with 12 bases left in between. Germline V CDR1 and CDR2: SGHRS, YFSETQ. CDR3 length equals 14 residues. The CDR3 is CASSFRQETTEAFF. CDR3 DNA: TGCGCCAGCAGCTTTAGACAGGAAACCACTGAAGCTTTCTTT.